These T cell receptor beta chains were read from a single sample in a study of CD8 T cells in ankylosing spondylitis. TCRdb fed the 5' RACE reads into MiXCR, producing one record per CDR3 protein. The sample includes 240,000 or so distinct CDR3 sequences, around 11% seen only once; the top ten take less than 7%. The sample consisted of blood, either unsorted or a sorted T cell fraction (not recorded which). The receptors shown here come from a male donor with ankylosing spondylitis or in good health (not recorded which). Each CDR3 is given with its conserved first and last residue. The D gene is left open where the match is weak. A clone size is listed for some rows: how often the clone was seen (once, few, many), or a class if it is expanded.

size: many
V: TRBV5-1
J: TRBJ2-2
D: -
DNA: TGCGCCAGCAGCTTGCACCCTTCGAACACCGGGGAGCTGTTTTTT
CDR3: CASSLHPSNTGELFF

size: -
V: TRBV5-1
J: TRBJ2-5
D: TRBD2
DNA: TGCGCCACCTCCACCTATGGGGGGGGTCAAGAGACCCAGTACTTC
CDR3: CATSTYGGGQETQYF

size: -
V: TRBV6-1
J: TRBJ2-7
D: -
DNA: TGTGCCAGCAGTGAAACGGACGGCAGCTCCTACGAGCAGTACTTC
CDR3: CASSETDGSSYEQYF

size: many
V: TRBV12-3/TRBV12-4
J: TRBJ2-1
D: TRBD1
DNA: TGTGCCAGCAGTGTAGGAGACAGGGGGGGCACCTACAATGAGCAGTTCTTC
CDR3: CASSVGDRGGTYNEQFF

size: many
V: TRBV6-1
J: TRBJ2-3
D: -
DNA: TGTGCCAGCAGCCCCAAGCTCGACACAGATACGCAGTATTTT
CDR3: CASSPKLDTDTQYF

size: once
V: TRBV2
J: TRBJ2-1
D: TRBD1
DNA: TGTGCCATCCCGGACAGGTATTACAATGAGCAGTTCTTC
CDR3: CAIPDRYYNEQFF

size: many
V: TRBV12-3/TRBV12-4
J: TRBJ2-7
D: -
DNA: TGTGCCAGCAGTTCTGGGGCCCCGATGTACTTC
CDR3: CASSSGAPMYF

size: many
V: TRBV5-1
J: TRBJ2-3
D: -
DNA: TGCGCCAGCAGCCCGGGAGCGGAGGTAGATACGCAGTATTTT
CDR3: CASSPGAEVDTQYF

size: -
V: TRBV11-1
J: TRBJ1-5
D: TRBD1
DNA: TGTGCCAGCAGCTACGGGACAGGGGGCCTTGTTGGCAATCAGCCCCAGCATTTT
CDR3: CASSYGTGGLVGNQPQHF

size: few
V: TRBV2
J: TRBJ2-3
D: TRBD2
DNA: TGTGCCAGCATTCCTCCCGGACTAGCGGGCACAGATACGCAGTATTTT
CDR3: CASIPPGLAGTDTQYF

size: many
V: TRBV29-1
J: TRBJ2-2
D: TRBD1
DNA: TGCAGCGTTACTTGGACAGGGGGCTTCGGCGACACCGGGGAGCTGTTTTTT
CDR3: CSVTWTGGFGDTGELFF

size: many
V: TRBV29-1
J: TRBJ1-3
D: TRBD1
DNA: TGCAGCGTCGGGACAGGGACTGGAAACACCATATATTTT
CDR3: CSVGTGTGNTIYF

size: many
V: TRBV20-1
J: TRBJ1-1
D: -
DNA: TGCAGTGCTAGGCCCAGGGACACTGAAGCTTTCTTT
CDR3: CSARPRDTEAFF

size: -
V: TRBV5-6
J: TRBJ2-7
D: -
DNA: TGTGCCAGCAGCCCCCCGGAGAAGGGACCTAGTTCCTACGAGCAGTACTTC
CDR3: CASSPPEKGPSSYEQYF

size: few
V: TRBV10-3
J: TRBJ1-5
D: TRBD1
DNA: TGTGCCATCAGTGAAGGGCGACAGGGCCCCCAGCATTTT
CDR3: CAISEGRQGPQHF

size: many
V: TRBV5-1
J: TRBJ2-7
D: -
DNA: TGCGCCAGCAGCCCCACGGGCTGGGGCTCCTACGAGCAGTACTTC
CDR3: CASSPTGWGSYEQYF

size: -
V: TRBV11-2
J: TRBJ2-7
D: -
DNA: TGTGCCAGCAGCTTAGAAACAGGTCTAACCTACGAGCAGTACTTC
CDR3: CASSLETGLTYEQYF

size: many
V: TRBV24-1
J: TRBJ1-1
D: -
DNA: TGTGCCACCAGTGATGCACAGGGCCCGAACACTGAAGCTTTCTTT
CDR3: CATSDAQGPNTEAFF

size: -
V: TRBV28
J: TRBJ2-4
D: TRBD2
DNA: TGTGCCAGCAGTTTCCGGGGGGGAGCCGAAAACATTCAGTACTTC
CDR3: CASSFRGGAENIQYF

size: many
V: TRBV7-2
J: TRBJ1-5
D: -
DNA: TGCGCCAGCAGCTTAGGAGGGAGTCAGCCCCAGCATTTT
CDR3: CASSLGGSQPQHF

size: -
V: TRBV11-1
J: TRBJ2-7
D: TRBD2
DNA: TGTGCCAGCAGCTTCGGGACTAGCGGGAGGCCATCCTCCTACGAGCAGTACTTC
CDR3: CASSFGTSGRPSSYEQYF

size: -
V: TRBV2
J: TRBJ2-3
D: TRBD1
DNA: TGTGCCAGCAGTGAGGACAGGGAAGCAGATACGCAGTATTTT
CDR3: CASSEDREADTQYF